This T cell receptor beta chain was found in a study of cytomegalovirus exposure and HLA in healthy donors. Study observations and caveats: Specific recognition of CMV antigens was confirmed in vitro for a few chains (all CMV-associated). Subsequent analysis revealed that first-cohort TCR clusters tended to co-occur in the approximately 120 validation repertoires.

Comment on this clone: Its antigen is currently unknown.

Data came from immunoSEQ multiplex PCR; TCRdb stores just in-frame clones and leaves some out. The repertoire consists of approximately 150,000 clones, with about 87% occurring once and the leading ten covering approximately 8.7%. It was the roughly 130-subject validation cohort, separate from the approximately 700-subject first cohort, to which the donors belonged. Looked up from germline, CDR1 is MGHRA and CDR2 is YSYEKL. Trimming took off 1 base at V and 2 bases at J, with 9 bases between the two ends. CDR3 length: 15 amino acids. The V and J genes are TRBV4-1 and TRBJ1-3, with D possibly matching TRBD1 (5 bases). This clonotype was obtained from a man between 18 and 35 years old in good health and CMV-seropositive. Specimen: PBMCs. The CDR3 is CASSQGGGAGNTIYF. DNA of the CDR3: TGCGCCAGCAGCCAAGGGGGAGGGGCTGGAAACACCATATATTTT.